This T cell receptor beta chain emerged from a study of CD8+CD57+ T cells in acquired aplastic anemia. General study points: Both patients and controls carried the same twenty-nine CD8+ CDR3 sequences. Between patients and controls, CD8+ Simpson's diversity did not vary significantly.

The CDR3 consists of 16 residues. V was pared by 3 bases and J by 1 base, with 8 bases of the junction left unmatched. The TCR beta profiling, which covered VDJ combination and CDR3 sequence, was carried out using genomic DNA as the template. One entry per CDR3 protein results from TCRdb running MiXCR on the reads. The sample has about 250,000 distinct CDR3 sequences, around 45% seen once. Regarding this clonotype: What it binds is not known.

Sequencing involved patients with CD8+CD57+ cell expansion previously shown by flow cytometry. Every patient had severe acquired aplastic anemia. By the time of blood sampling, patients had still received no therapy. The chain combines TRBV12-3 or TRBV12-4 with TRBJ1-1, with 7 bases aligning to TRBD1. Sequenced: sorted CD4+, CD8+, or CD8+CD57+ T cells (not recorded which) from PBMCs. This clonotype originated in a human donor with aplastic anemia. CDR3 coding DNA: TGTGCCAGCAGTTTCGTCGCAGGGGGGTGGAACACTGAAGCTTTCTTT. Amino acid sequence: CASSFVAGGWNTEAFF.